This entry is about one T cell receptor (beta chain). Its antigen has not been determined. The sample holds no much larger clone one base away, and base qualities are not on file. The sample comes from a study of T cells in narcolepsy (dated by TCRdb to 2017 to 2018). Turning to the overall study: Patients with narcolepsy type 1 or type 2 (NT1, NT2) and healthy control donors were enrolled in the study. To look for autoreactive T cells in narcolepsy patients that target self-antigens of hypocretin neurons (hypocretin, TRIB2), the study used TCR Vbeta sequencing to follow clonotypes in blood and CSF.

Memory CD4+ T cells were sorted ex vivo from peripheral blood of narcolepsy patients and healthy controls for TCR Vbeta sequencing. Library construction relied on the immunoSEQ multiplex PCR assay. In its TCRdb copy, this immuneACCESS table keeps in-frame sequences only and misses some clones. Where compared with another copy, unresolved V genes explain less than half of these, and the others have no known cause. Across this sample there are tens of thousands of clones, with about four fifths seen only once. The biggest ten clones account for around 1% of the sample. Here V drops 1 base and J drops 8 bases, and the junction holds 8 bases not matched to any gene. Reading from cysteine to phenylalanine, the CDR3 counts 17 amino acids. The read is trimmed to its CDR3 DNA, 51 bases read in frame from base 1. As encoded in the germline V gene, CDR1 is MDHEN while CDR2 is SYDVKM. Broader findings and caveats from the paper: Some blood memory CD4+ repertoires from patients and controls contained no sequences matching autoreactive T cell clones. Numbers of sequenced blood memory CD4+ clonotypes were comparable, averaging about 40,000 in patients and more than 30,000 in controls. In plots comparing CSF and blood CD4+ T cell clonotypes from the same patient, HCRT-specific and TRIB2-specific autoreactive clonotypes were highlighted. According to the report, autoreactive clonotypes were detected serially in the blood of the same patients and of different patients, but not in healthy controls.

The chain is encoded by TRBV28 joined to TRBJ2-2; 12 middle bases align to TRBD2. The specimen sequenced was memory (CD45RA-) CD4+ T cells from blood. The label giving this sample's cell subset or site can be read as: memory T cells sorted ex vivo from peripheral blood. This TCR came from a human donor in good health. The CDR3 loop reads CASSLYMTSGSIGELFF. The DNA sequence is TGTGCCAGCAGTTTATATATGACTAGCGGGAGCATAGGGGAGCTGTTTTTT.